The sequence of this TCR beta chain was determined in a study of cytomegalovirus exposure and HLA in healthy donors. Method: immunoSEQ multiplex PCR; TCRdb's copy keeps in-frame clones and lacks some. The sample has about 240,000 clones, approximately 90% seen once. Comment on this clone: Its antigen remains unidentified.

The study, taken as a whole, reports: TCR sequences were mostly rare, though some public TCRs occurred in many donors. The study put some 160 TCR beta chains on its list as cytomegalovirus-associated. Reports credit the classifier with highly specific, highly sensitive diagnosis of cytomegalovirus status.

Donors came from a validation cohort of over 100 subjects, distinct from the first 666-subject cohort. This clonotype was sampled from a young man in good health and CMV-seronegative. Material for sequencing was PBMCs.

CDR3 residues: CATSWSGLADTGELFF. CDR3 bases: TGTGCCACCAGTTGGTCGGGTCTAGCGGACACCGGGGAGCTGTTTTTT. The rearrangement links TRBV15 to TRBJ2-2; 7 bases match TRBD2. This CDR3 spans 16 amino acids. Germline CDR1 is LNHNV and CDR2 is YYDKDF (reference sequence). Trimming cost V 6 bases and J 3 bases; bases outside gene matches: 10.